The 32 T cell receptor beta chains below all came from one sample that was sequenced in a study of breast tumors, draining lymph nodes, adjacent tissues. MiXCR, applied by TCRdb to the multiplex PCR reads, yields one record per CDR3 protein. The sample shows 190,000 or so distinct CDR3 sequences, approximately 31% of them seen only once. The lymph nodes were axillary draining lymph nodes from breast cancer patients. Sequences were obtained from axillary lymph node tissue. These receptors all stem from a female donor with breast cancer. Some clones in this sample may be carry-over from other donors' samples.

Many counts were recorded for this clonotype. A read error is possible here, since a much larger clone lies one base away. The rearrangement joins TRBV20-1 to TRBJ1-6; D unresolved. Germline-derived CDR1 and CDR2 are DFQATT and SNEGSKA (reference sequence). This CDR3 comprises 12 residues. This chain's CDR3 is CSAPVNDSPPHF. As DNA, the CDR3 is TGCAGTGCACCCGTCAATGACTCACCCCCCCACTTT.

CDR3 sequence (DNA): TGTGCCAGCAGTTACTCGATAGCGGGAGGGCCACGTGAGCAGTTCTTC. Protein product: CASSYSIAGGPREQFF. The chain links TRBV6-5 to TRBJ2-1; the match to TRBD2 covers 11 bases. With 0 bases clipped from V and 9 bases from J, the junction kept 7 bases outside the gene matches. From germline, CDR1 is MNHEY and CDR2 SVGAGI. CDR3 size: 16 residues.

Remarks on this clonotype: Here the CDR3 omits its conserved ending phenylalanine or tryptophan, so a read error is the likely source. The DNA is omitted, as the CDR3 cannot be located on it reliably, and the CDR3 follows TCRdb's listing. The chain carries TRBV7-9 and TRBJ1-2; the table gives TRBD1 as D, unverified against the DNA. Germline V lookup: CDR1 SEHNR, CDR2 FQNEAQ (reference sequence). The CDR3 adds up to 15 amino acids, both ends counted. CDR3 amino acids: CTSSPWGQGDYGYPC.

The table lists this clonotype with many counts. This sequence joins TRBV12-3 or TRBV12-4 and TRBJ2-6, with D unclear. This CDR3 spans 13 amino acids. V lost 3 bases, J lost 0 bases, and 0 bases lay in between. CDR3 sequence reads: CASSFSGANVLTF. The DNA of the CDR3 is TGTGCCAGCAGTTTCTCTGGGGCCAACGTCCTGACTTTC.

In its sample, this clonotype was seen many times. Possible read error: a much larger clone is one base away. This chain uses TRBV4-3 with TRBJ1-6, with D unresolved. The CDR3 totals 17 residues. The V and J ends lost 3 bases and 0 bases respectively, with 12 bases between them. Germline CDR1 LGHNA, CDR2 YSLEER. The CDR3 sequence is CASSQDAASSYNSPLHF. For the CDR3, the DNA is TGCGCCAGCAGCCAGGACGCTGCGAGCTCCTATAATTCACCCCTCCACTTT.

This clonotype appeared many times. The chain recombines TRBV2 with TRBJ2-5; D gene uncertain. Deletions cut 9 bases from V and 2 bases from J, with 7 bases between. Germline CDR1 SNHLY, CDR2 FYNNEI. This CDR3 contains 11 residues. The CDR3 nucleotides are TGTGCCAGTAACACTCAAGAGACCCAGTACTTC. Its translation: CASNTQETQYF. The full variable domain, in which reference TRBV2 and TRBJ2-5 provide the parts outside the CDR3, is EPEVTQTPSHQVTQMGQEVILRCVPISNHLYFYWYRQILGQKVEFLVSFYNNEISEKSEIFDDQFSVERPDGSNFTLKIRSTKLEDSAMYFCASNTQETQYFGPGTRLLVL.

V is TRBV12-3 or TRBV12-4 and J is TRBJ1-2, with D unresolved. V was trimmed by 2 bases and J by 3 bases, leaving 10 bases between them. There are 14 residues in the CDR3. This chain's CDR3 is CASSLRADHYGYTF. DNA for the CDR3: TGTGCCAGCAGTTTAAGGGCAGACCACTATGGCTACACCTTC.

This clonotype came up many times. The chain carries TRBV10-3 and TRBJ1-5; D call uncertain. V lost 3 bases to trimming and J lost 5 bases, with 11 bases between them. The CDR3 contains 14 residues. Germline-derived CDR1 and CDR2 are ENHRY and SYGVKD. CDR3 sequence: CAISDVGVDQPQHF. CDR3 coding DNA: TGTGCCATCAGTGATGTCGGGGTCGATCAGCCCCAGCATTTT.

This clonotype came up many times. This chain connects TRBV20-1 to TRBJ1-4, with D tentatively TRBD1 (5 bases). The CDR3 sequence is 15 residues long. Germline values: CDR1 DFQATT, CDR2 SNEGSKA (reference sequence). V was shortened by 7 bases and J by 3 bases, with 18 bases between the two germline ends. The CDR3 spells CSGQRGATPNEKLFF. CDR3 DNA: TGCAGTGGCCAAAGGGGAGCAACTCCTAATGAAAAACTGTTTTTT.

In its sample, this clonotype was seen many times. V gene TRBV7-2 combines with J gene TRBJ2-1; D gene uncertain. Germline CDR1 reads SGHTA; CDR2 reads FQGNSA. V lost 3 bases to trimming and J lost 0 bases, with 6 bases between them. The CDR3 runs to 14 residues. The CDR3 region is CASSFPSSYNEQFF. Written as DNA, the CDR3 is TGTGCCAGCAGCTTCCCAAGCTCCTACAATGAGCAGTTCTTC.

The chain employs TRBV11-3 and TRBJ1-6, with D hard to call. The CDR3 is 11 residues long. Trimming removed 8 bases at V and 11 bases at J, with 10 bases between. Per the germline V gene, CDR1 is SGHNT and CDR2 is YENEEA. CDR3 in DNA: TGTGCCAGCTTAGGTCCGCCACCCCTCCACTTT. Encoded protein: CASLGPPPLHF.

This chain joins TRBV3-1 and TRBJ1-2; 7 nucleotides line up with TRBD1. Germline lookup yields CDR1 LGHDT and CDR2 YNNKEL (reference sequence). This CDR3 region has 14 residues. The V segment lost 5 bases and the J segment 0 bases; nucleotides outside the gene matches: 3. The CDR3 nucleotides are TGTGCCAGCAGCGACAGGGAGACTAACTATGGCTACACCTTC. Encoded protein: CASSDRETNYGYTF.

Points on this clonotype: Given a much more abundant clone one base away, this may be a read error. CDR3 sequence: CATWDRGDIYEQYF. The CDR3 nucleotides are TGTGCCACCTGGGACAGGGGGGATATCTACGAGCAGTACTTC. This chain connects TRBV6-1 to TRBJ2-7, with 11 bases fitting TRBD1. J lost 3 bases, V lost 10 bases, and 8 bases had no gene match. The CDR3 consists of 14 residues. Germline CDR1 and CDR2: MNHNS and SASEGT.

This clonotype was seen a single time. CDR3 DNA sequence: TGTGCCAGCACCGGTCCAGGGGCCAACACTGAAGCTTTCTTT. This encodes CASTGPGANTEAFF. This sequence joins TRBV6-5 and TRBJ1-4; maybe TRBD1 (6 bases). The last part of the DNA fits TRBJ1-1 better; the J call may be wrong. CDR1 MNHEY and CDR2 SVGAGI come from the germline V gene. This CDR3 is 14 amino acids long.

This clonotype was seen at least ten times. V and J are TRBV6-1 and TRBJ2-5; 10 nucleotides match TRBD2. Trimming cost V 0 bases and J 5 bases; bases outside gene matches: 6. Per germline, CDR1 MNHNS and CDR2 SASEGT. CDR3 length: 16 residues. CDR3 DNA sequence: TGTGCCAGCAGTGAAGCCCCGGGACTAGCGTCGGAGACCCAGTACTTC. Residues: CASSEAPGLASETQYF.

This clonotype was seen ten or more times. The chain links TRBV12-3 or TRBV12-4 to TRBJ1-1; D gene unclear. Deletions cut 2 bases from V and 6 bases from J, with 10 bases between. This CDR3 is 13 amino acids long. CDR3 bases: TGTGCCAGCAGTTTACAAGAAGACCCTGAAGCTTTCTTT. Its protein is CASSLQEDPEAFF.

The sample holds one count of this clonotype. The chain uses TRBV9 and TRBJ1-6; a weak D match, TRBD1 (5 bases). The CDR3 is 16 amino acids. V was pared by 0 bases and J by 6 bases, with 13 bases between. Germline V gene lookup returns CDR1 SGDLS and CDR2 YYNGEE. CDR3 bases: TGTGCCAGCAGCGTAGGGACGGAGGGACCTAATTCACCCCTCCACTTT. This sequence encodes CASSVGTEGPNSPLHF. Complete variable domain (other parts from reference TRBV9 and TRBJ1-6): DSGVTQTPKHLITATGQRVTLRCSPRSGDLSVYWYQQSLDQGLQFLIQYYNGEERAKGNILERFSAQQFPDLHSELNLSSLELGDSALYFCASSVGTEGPNSPLHFGNGTRLTVT.

The chain carries TRBV20-1 and TRBJ2-5; D tentatively fits TRBD1 or TRBD2 (5 bases each). The V and J ends lost 5 bases and 5 bases respectively, with 9 bases between them. Germline V CDR1 and CDR2: DFQATT, SNEGSKA (reference sequence). CDR3 length: 11 amino acids. The CDR3 loop reads CSAPRGETQYF. The CDR3 nucleotides read TGCAGTGCTCCCCGGGGCGAGACCCAGTACTTC.

This clonotype showed up many times. This chain connects TRBV11-2 to TRBJ2-2; D perhaps matches TRBD1 (6 bases). This CDR3 contains 16 residues. Per germline, CDR1 SGHAT and CDR2 FQNNGV. Deletions cut 5 bases from V and 0 bases from J, with 13 bases between. CDR3 bases: TGTGCCAGCAGCCCCGGACAGTCTTCGAACACCGGGGAGCTGTTTTTT. As protein: CASSPGQSSNTGELFF.

CDR3 sequence (DNA): TGTGCCAGCAGCCAAGGGGGGGTCTCTGGAAACACCATATATTTT. Protein sequence: CASSQGGVSGNTIYF. The chain links TRBV3-2 to TRBJ1-3; the table's D gene call, TRBD1, was not cross checked with the DNA. TRBV3-2 is listed as a pseudogene. CDR3 length: 15 amino acids.

The chain combines TRBV9 with TRBJ2-5, with 13 bases matching TRBD2. The V gene's germline CDR1 is SGDLS and CDR2 YYNGEE. CDR3 length: 16 residues. V lost 6 bases to trimming and J lost 0 bases; unmatched junction nucleotides: 5. The CDR3 reads CASTRLAGGDQETQYF. The CDR3 DNA sequence: TGTGCCAGCACCCGACTAGCGGGAGGCGACCAAGAGACCCAGTACTTC.

A note on this clonotype: A much larger clone lies a single base off, so this may be a read error. This chain connects TRBV9 to TRBJ1-6; 7 nucleotides match TRBD1. The germline V gene encodes CDR1 SGDLS and CDR2 YYNGEE. The CDR3 consists of 15 residues. The CDR3 loop is CASSGRDSYNSPPHF. CDR3 nucleotide sequence: TGTGCCAGCAGCGGCCGGGACAGTTATAATTCACCCCCCCACTTT.

This clonotype was observed many times. At one boundary the junction diverges from the germline segment, which might be a read error. The chain links TRBV2 to TRBJ1-2; D remains unclear. CDR3 size: 11 residues. Per the germline V gene, CDR1 is SNHLY and CDR2 is FYNNEI. This CDR3 is CASSGTTSLSF. The CDR3 bases are TGTGCCAGCAGTGGTACTACATCCCTCTCCTTC.

This clonotype was counted at least ten times. CDR3 in DNA: TGCGCCAGCAGCCCCCGTGCTAGCGGGATTGTCGGGGAGCTGTTTTTT. Encoded protein: CASSPRASGIVGELFF. The genes are TRBV4-3 and TRBJ2-2; TRBD2 agrees at 9 bases. Trimming removed 4 bases from V and 7 bases from J; junction bases left unmatched: 10. Germline V gene data show CDR1 as LGHNA and CDR2 as YSLEER. The CDR3 sequence is 16 residues long.

This clonotype was detected many times. The rearrangement links TRBV24-1 to TRBJ1-5; TRBD1 aligns across 9 bases. CDR3 size: 15 residues. Per the germline V gene, CDR1 is KGHDR and CDR2 is SFDVKD. The V and J ends lost 4 bases and 4 bases, in that order; junction bases with no gene match: 4. The CDR3 nucleotides are TGTGCCACCAGTGACCCGACAGGGGGGAATCAGCCCCAGCATTTT. Its protein product is CATSDPTGGNQPQHF.

Notes on this clonotype: A much larger clone differs from this one at a single base, so this may be a read error. The chain employs TRBV14 and TRBJ2-1; D is unresolved. This CDR3 is 14 amino acids long. In germline, CDR1 is SGHDN, CDR2 FVKESK. The CDR3 DNA reads TGTGCCAGCAGCCAAGGGAGTCCGTACAATGAGCAGTCCTTC. This codes for CASSQGSPYNEQSF.

V and J are TRBV6-1 and TRBJ2-1, with a possible D match to TRBD2 (6 bases). Trimming cost V 8 bases and J 5 bases, with 13 bases left between them. The V gene's germline CDR1 is MNHNS and CDR2 SASEGT. This CDR3 contains 13 residues. DNA of the CDR3: TGTGCCAGCTGCAGGGACTCTGACAATGAGCAGTTCTTC. Its translation: CASCRDSDNEQFF.

The chain combines TRBV7-2 with TRBJ2-6; D may be TRBD2 (5 bases). Germline CDR1 and CDR2: SGHTA and FQGNSA. The CDR3 totals 14 residues. V was trimmed by 5 bases and J by 4 bases, leaving 9 bases between them. The CDR3 is CASSPEAGANVLTF. In DNA, the CDR3 is TGTGCCAGCAGCCCGGAGGCAGGGGCCAACGTCCTGACTTTC.

As for this clonotype: This may come from a read error, since a much larger clone is one base off. The gene calls are TRBV5-6 and TRBJ2-1, with 9 bases that match TRBD1. This CDR3 is 15 amino acids long. Germline V gives CDR1 SGHDT, CDR2 YYEEEE. The CDR3 here is CASSAGQGSYNEQLF. The CDR3 coding sequence is TGTGCCAGCAGCGCGGGACAGGGATCCTACAATGAGCAGCTCTTC.

The chain joins TRBV2 to TRBJ2-7; either TRBD1 or TRBD2 may fit D (5 bases each). Trimming removed 6 bases at V and 6 bases at J, with 15 bases between. The germline CDR1 and CDR2 sequences are SNHLY and FYNNEI. There are 13 residues in the CDR3. The CDR3 spells CASSESLRGEQYF. In DNA form, the CDR3 reads TGTGCCAGCAGCGAAAGTTTGAGGGGCGAGCAGTACTTC.

Only one count was recorded for this clonotype. The chain links TRBV29-1 to TRBJ1-2, with 7 bases fitting TRBD1. CDR1 is SQVTM, CDR2 ANQGSEA, per germline. This CDR3 has 12 residues. J was trimmed by 6 bases and V by 8 bases; bases with no gene match: 9. As DNA, the CDR3 is TGCAGCTCGTTAACAGGGGCGGATGGCTACACCTTC. Its translation: CSSLTGADGYTF. Drawing the rest from reference TRBV29-1 and TRBJ1-2, the complete variable domain is SAVISQKPSRDICQRGTSLTIQCQVDSQVTMMFWYRQQPGQSLTLIATANQGSEATYESGFVIDKFPISRPNLTFSTLTVSNMSPEDSSIYLCSSLTGADGYTFGSGTRLTVV.

The table lists this clonotype with a few counts. This may arise from a read error, as a much more abundant clone is one base away. The rearrangement links TRBV20-1 to TRBJ2-3, with D hard to call. CDR1 DFQATT and CDR2 SNEGSKA come from the germline V gene (reference sequence). This CDR3 contains 12 residues. CDR3 DNA: TGCAGTGCTAGAGGAGGCCTACCTACGCCGTATTTT. It is translated as CSARGGLPTPYF.